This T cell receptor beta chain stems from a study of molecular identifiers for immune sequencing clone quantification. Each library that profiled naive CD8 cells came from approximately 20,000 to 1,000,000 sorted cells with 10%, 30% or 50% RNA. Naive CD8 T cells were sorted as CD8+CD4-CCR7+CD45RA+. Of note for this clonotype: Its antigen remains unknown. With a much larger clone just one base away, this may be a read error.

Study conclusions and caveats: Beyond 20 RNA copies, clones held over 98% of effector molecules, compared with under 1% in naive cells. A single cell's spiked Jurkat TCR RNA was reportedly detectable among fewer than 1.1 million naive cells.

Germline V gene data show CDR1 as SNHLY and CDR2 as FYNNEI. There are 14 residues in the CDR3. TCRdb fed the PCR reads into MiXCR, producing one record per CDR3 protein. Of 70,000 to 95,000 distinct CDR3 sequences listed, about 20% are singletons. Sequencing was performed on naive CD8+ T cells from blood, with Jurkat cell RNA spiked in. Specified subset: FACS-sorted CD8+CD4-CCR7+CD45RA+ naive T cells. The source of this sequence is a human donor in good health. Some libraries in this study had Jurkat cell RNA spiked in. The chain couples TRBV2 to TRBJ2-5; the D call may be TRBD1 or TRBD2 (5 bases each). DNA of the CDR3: TGTGGCAGCACCGGGACGGATCCCCAAGAGACCCAGTACTTC. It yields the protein CGSTGTDPQETQYF.